Shown below are 17 T cell receptor beta chains from a single sample sequenced in a study of blood T cell repertoires in COVID-19. The data were produced by immunoSEQ multiplex PCR, yet TCRdb's version contains in-frame clones alone and is incomplete. The data hold some 27,000 clones, with 68% observed a single time. The sequenced material came from peripheral blood. Source of these receptors: a human donor in a cohort sampled during active COVID-19.

The chain joins TRBV6-1 to TRBJ2-7, with 11 nucleotides matching TRBD1. Germline V gene lookup returns CDR1 MNHNS and CDR2 SASEGT. This CDR3 contains 16 residues. Trimming removed 4 bases from V and 2 bases from J; junction bases left unmatched: 7. The CDR3 DNA reads TGTGCCAGCAGTGTAGTTCCGGGACAGGGGGCCTACGAGCAGTACTTC. Residues: CASSVVPGQGAYEQYF.

The chain links TRBV12-3 or TRBV12-4 to TRBJ1-1; tentative D call: TRBD1 (5 bases). This CDR3 region has 13 residues. V shed 8 bases and J shed 1 base, with 11 bases lying between them. CDR3 sequence: CASGRQRNTEAFF. CDR3 DNA: TGTGCCAGCGGTAGACAGCGGAACACTGAAGCTTTCTTT.

V is TRBV28 and J is TRBJ2-7; D may be TRBD1 (6 bases). This CDR3 is 16 amino acids long. Germline V gene data show CDR1 as MDHEN and CDR2 as SYDVKM. Deletions cut 2 bases from V and 4 bases from J, with 18 bases between. The CDR3 DNA reads as TGTGCCAGCAGTTTACTTTCCCCCGGACAGACTTACGAGCAGTACTTC. Amino acids: CASSLLSPGQTYEQYF.

J is TRBJ2-7 and V is TRBV11-2; 7 bases match TRBD2. The germline CDR1 and CDR2 sequences are SGHAT and FQNNGV. With V trimmed by 4 bases and J by 6 bases, 6 bases remained unmatched. This CDR3 comprises 13 residues. CDR3 sequence (DNA): TGTGCCAGCAGCTCCTGGACTAGTGCCGAGCAGTACTTC. This sequence encodes CASSSWTSAEQYF.

This clone was counted a few times. V usage is TRBV23-1 and J usage is TRBJ1-1; 8 nucleotides match TRBD1. Being an ORF, TRBV23-1 has a function that is uncertain. Trimming cost V 8 bases and J 6 bases; bases outside gene matches: 14. The CDR3 runs to 15 residues. CDR3 region: CASRSMDRATPEAFF. In DNA, the CDR3 is TGCGCCAGCCGCTCTATGGACAGGGCAACCCCTGAAGCTTTCTTT.

The chain is built from TRBV24-1 and TRBJ2-7; 7 nucleotides match TRBD1. Germline V gives CDR1 KGHDR, CDR2 SFDVKD. The CDR3 is 15 amino acids. Unmatched junction bases numbered 2, after V lost 1 base and J lost 0 bases. CDR3 protein: CATSDLGDSSYEQYF. The DNA for the CDR3 is TGTGCCACCAGTGATTTAGGGGACAGCTCCTACGAGCAGTACTTC.

This chain uses TRBV28 with TRBJ2-7; no clear D. The ends were cut back, 3 bases at V and 10 bases at J, with 10 bases in the middle. The germline V gene has CDR1 MDHEN and CDR2 SYDVKM. This CDR3 has 11 residues. The CDR3 nucleotides read TGTGCCAGCAGTTTCATGACAACACAGTACTTC. Translation: CASSFMTTQYF.

V gene TRBV11-2 combines with J gene TRBJ2-2; D remains ambiguous. CDR1 and CDR2 from the germline V gene are SGHAT and FQNNGV. CDR3 size: 14 residues. V was trimmed by 4 bases and J by 5 bases, leaving 11 bases between them. The CDR3 DNA sequence: TGTGCCAGCAGCTCTCAAGCTGGTACCGGGGAGCTGTTTTTT. As protein: CASSSQAGTGELFF. The full variable domain, completed using reference TRBV11-2 and TRBJ2-2, is EAGVAQSPRYKIIEKRQSVAFWCNPISGHATLYWYQQILGQGPKLLIQFQNNGVVDDSQLPKDRFSAERLKGVDSTLKIQPAKLEDSAVYLCASSSQAGTGELFFGEGSRLTVL.

The chain has TRBV5-5 and TRBJ1-4; tentatively, D is TRBD1 (6 bases). The germline CDR1 and CDR2 sequences are SGHKS and YYEKEE (reference sequence). Trimming cost V 4 bases and J 2 bases, with 12 bases left between them. The CDR3 length is 15 residues. In DNA, the CDR3 is TGTGCCAGCAGCCCGGGGACAACCACTAATGAAAAACTGTTTTTT. This translates into CASSPGTTTNEKLFF.

The gene calls are TRBV12-2 and TRBJ2-3; TRBD1, the D gene given by the table, was not confirmed from the DNA. TRBV12-2 is given as a pseudogene. This CDR3 region has 16 residues. CDR3 sequence: CASRLIQGADTDTQYF. The CDR3 region has the DNA TGTGCAAGTCGCTTAATCCAGGGGGCCGACACAGATACGCAGTATTTT.

J is TRBJ2-1 and V is TRBV13, with 10 positions matching TRBD2. With V trimmed by 5 bases and J by 8 bases, 9 bases remained unmatched. Germline V gene lookup returns CDR1 PRHDT and CDR2 FYEKMQ (reference sequence). The CDR3 is 15 residues long. The CDR3 reads CASSVGLAIGDEQFF. CDR3 nucleotides: TGTGCCAGCAGCGTGGGACTAGCGATTGGGGATGAGCAGTTCTTC.

The V call is TRBV9, the J call TRBJ2-1, with 9 bases matching TRBD2. Germline V gene lookup returns CDR1 SGDLS and CDR2 YYNGEE. The length of the CDR3 is 17 residues. Trimming cost V 4 bases and J 7 bases; bases outside gene matches: 15. CDR3 in amino acids: CASSPPTGLAGRNEQFF. The CDR3 DNA follows: TGTGCCAGCAGCCCCCCAACCGGGCTAGCGGGAAGGAATGAGCAGTTCTTC.

The V gene is TRBV19, the J gene TRBJ1-4; a possible D gene is TRBD1 (5 bases). Trimming removed 3 bases at V and 5 bases at J, with 13 bases between. CDR1 is LNHDA, CDR2 SQIVND, per germline (reference sequence). The CDR3 loop spans 15 amino acids. DNA for the CDR3: TGTGCCAGTAGTATCGCCGGGGGGGAAAATGAAAAACTGTTTTTT. Its translation is CASSIAGGENEKLFF.

This clone was counted once. The chain carries TRBV24-1 and TRBJ2-3, with D possibly being TRBD2 (6 bases). The length of the CDR3 is 16 residues. V shed 3 bases and J shed 1 base, with 13 bases lying between them. Germline-derived CDR1 and CDR2 are KGHDR and SFDVKD. CDR3 coding DNA: TGTGCCACCAGTGATCCTGCCGGGGGAGGCACAGATACGCAGTATTTT. As protein: CATSDPAGGGTDTQYF.

V usage is TRBV18 and J usage is TRBJ1-5; D gene ambiguous. Per germline, CDR1 KGHSH and CDR2 LQKENI. Trimming took 6 bases from V and 6 from J, leaving 18 bases between them. This CDR3 spans 15 amino acids. The CDR3: CASSIRHGEGQPQHF. As DNA, the CDR3 is TGTGCCAGCTCTATCCGACACGGAGAGGGTCAGCCCCAGCATTTT.

This clone was found once. The chain combines TRBV29-1 with TRBJ2-2, with 7 bases lining up with TRBD1. This CDR3 spans 14 amino acids. Germline CDR1 is SQVTM and CDR2 is ANQGSEA. V was pared by 6 bases and J by 3 bases, with 7 bases of the junction left unmatched. Here the CDR3 reads CSVRRDRDTGELFF. CDR3 DNA sequence: TGCAGCGTGCGCCGGGACAGAGACACCGGGGAGCTGTTTTTT.

The rearrangement links TRBV5-4 to TRBJ1-6; D unclear. Germline lookup yields CDR1 SGHNT and CDR2 YYREEE (reference sequence). CDR3 size: 15 residues. The V end was cut by 0 bases, the J end by 2 bases, with 6 bases between. The CDR3 is CASSLDSAYNSPLHF. CDR3 bases: TGTGCCAGCAGCTTGGACAGTGCCTATAATTCACCCCTCCACTTT.